Listed below are T cell receptor beta chains from one sample, sequenced in a study of T cells in Graves' hyperthyroidism and ophthalmopathy. A single record per CDR3 protein comes from TCRdb applying MiXCR to the multiplex PCR reads. The data show some 560,000 distinct CDR3 sequences, 13% to 15% seen once. Sample: blood. These receptors were taken from a woman aged 40 to 50 with Graves' hyperthyroidism. Each CDR3 is given with its conserved first and last residue. The order of the fields is J gene, V gene, D gene, clone size, CDR3 protein, CDR3 DNA. A D gene is named only where the DNA matches it firmly. Some rows mark clone size as missing; the rest say once, few, many or name a class of expanded clone.

j_call: TRBJ2-5
v_call: TRBV5-1
d_call: -
clone_size: -
cdr3_aa: CASSLARVGKGQETQYF
cdr3_nt: TGCGCCAGCAGCTTGGCCCGTGTAGGGAAGGGGCAAGAGACCCAGTACTTC

j_call: TRBJ1-1
v_call: TRBV12-3/TRBV12-4
d_call: -
clone_size: many
cdr3_aa: CASSGGAENTEAFF
cdr3_nt: TGTGCCAGCAGTGGGGGGGCAGAGAACACTGAAGCTTTCTTT

j_call: TRBJ1-3
v_call: TRBV30
d_call: -
clone_size: few
cdr3_aa: CAWDVGPGNTIYF
cdr3_nt: TGTGCCTGGGACGTAGGGCCTGGAAACACCATATATTTT

j_call: TRBJ2-7
v_call: TRBV27
d_call: TRBD2
clone_size: few
cdr3_aa: CASSLTSASSYEQYF
cdr3_nt: TGTGCCAGCAGTTTGACTAGCGCGAGTTCCTACGAGCAGTACTTC

j_call: TRBJ2-2
v_call: TRBV6-2/TRBV6-3
d_call: TRBD2
clone_size: few
cdr3_aa: CASSYSSGRDNTGELFF
cdr3_nt: TGTGCCAGCAGTTACTCGTCCGGGAGGGATAACACCGGGGAGCTGTTTTTT

j_call: TRBJ2-7
v_call: TRBV7-3
d_call: -
clone_size: many
cdr3_aa: CASTIPGTNSYEQYF
cdr3_nt: TGTGCCAGCACCATTCCCGGGACAAACTCCTACGAGCAGTACTTC

j_call: TRBJ2-5
v_call: TRBV11-2
d_call: TRBD2
clone_size: many
cdr3_aa: CASSLELAGNQETQYF
cdr3_nt: TGTGCCAGCAGCTTAGAGCTAGCGGGAAACCAAGAGACCCAGTACTTC

j_call: TRBJ2-3
v_call: TRBV5-1
d_call: TRBD2
clone_size: many
cdr3_aa: CASSLLAATDTQYF
cdr3_nt: TGCGCCAGCAGCCTACTAGCGGCCACAGATACGCAGTATTTT

j_call: TRBJ1-1
v_call: TRBV7-9
d_call: -
clone_size: -
cdr3_aa: CASGRLATEAFF
cdr3_nt: TGTGCCAGCGGGCGCCTGGCCACTGAAGCTTTCTTT

j_call: TRBJ1-4
v_call: TRBV20-1
d_call: -
clone_size: -
cdr3_aa: CSAAPSTAGDNEKLFF
cdr3_nt: TGCAGTGCTGCCCCCTCGACGGCAGGGGATAATGAAAAACTGTTTTTT

j_call: TRBJ1-1
v_call: TRBV6-1
d_call: -
clone_size: many
cdr3_aa: CASRVGNTEAFF
cdr3_nt: TGTGCCAGCAGGGTGGGGAACACTGAAGCTTTCTTT

j_call: TRBJ1-1
v_call: TRBV20-1
d_call: -
clone_size: many
cdr3_aa: CSASQGSARTEAFF
cdr3_nt: TGCAGTGCTAGTCAGGGGAGTGCGAGGACTGAAGCTTTCTTT

j_call: TRBJ2-7
v_call: TRBV7-9
d_call: TRBD1
clone_size: -
cdr3_aa: CASSLGFQGVTYEQYF
cdr3_nt: TGTGCCAGCAGCTTAGGGTTCCAGGGGGTCACCTACGAGCAGTACTTC

j_call: TRBJ1-6
v_call: TRBV25-1
d_call: -
clone_size: -
cdr3_aa: CASKGTLNYSPLHF
cdr3_nt: TGTGCCAGCAAAGGGACGTTAAATTATTCACCCCTCCACTTT

j_call: TRBJ2-3
v_call: TRBV11-2
d_call: TRBD2
clone_size: many
cdr3_aa: CASSSLAGGNTDTQYF
cdr3_nt: TGTGCCAGCAGCTCCCTAGCGGGAGGGAACACAGATACGCAGTATTTT

j_call: TRBJ2-1
v_call: TRBV6-1
d_call: -
clone_size: many
cdr3_aa: CASSEILTWWEVDNEQFF
cdr3_nt: TGTGCCAGCAGTGAAATCCTAACATGGTGGGAGGTGGACAATGAGCAGTTCTTC

j_call: TRBJ2-3
v_call: TRBV6-5
d_call: -
clone_size: many
cdr3_aa: CASSYDQGTDTQYF
cdr3_nt: TGTGCCAGCAGTTACGATCAGGGCACAGATACGCAGTATTTT

j_call: TRBJ1-2
v_call: TRBV28
d_call: -
clone_size: many
cdr3_aa: CASSLSVAQDYGYTF
cdr3_nt: TGTGCCAGCAGTTTATCAGTAGCACAGGACTATGGCTACACCTTC

j_call: TRBJ1-1
v_call: TRBV20-1
d_call: -
clone_size: many
cdr3_aa: CSARDGGSADTEAFF
cdr3_nt: TGCAGTGCTAGAGATGGAGGGTCCGCGGACACTGAAGCTTTCTTT

j_call: TRBJ2-7
v_call: TRBV11-2
d_call: TRBD2
clone_size: many
cdr3_aa: CASSPSGRLDEQYF
cdr3_nt: TGTGCCAGCAGCCCCAGCGGGAGACTCGACGAGCAGTACTTC

j_call: TRBJ2-7
v_call: TRBV5-1
d_call: TRBD2
clone_size: many
cdr3_aa: CASSLGPGLAGGYEQYF
cdr3_nt: TGCGCCAGCAGCTTGGGGCCTGGACTAGCGGGAGGATACGAGCAGTACTTC

j_call: TRBJ1-4
v_call: TRBV28
d_call: -
clone_size: -
cdr3_aa: CASSFGQTATNEKLFF
cdr3_nt: TGTGCCAGCAGTTTTGGACAGACTGCAACTAATGAAAAACTGTTTTTT

j_call: TRBJ2-1
v_call: TRBV15
d_call: -
clone_size: -
cdr3_aa: CATSRDRVSYNEQFF
cdr3_nt: TGTGCCACCAGCAGAGATAGGGTCTCCTACAATGAGCAGTTCTTC

j_call: TRBJ2-1
v_call: TRBV2
d_call: -
clone_size: -
cdr3_aa: CASSADLGNEQFF
cdr3_nt: TGTGCCAGCAGCGCGGACCTAGGGAATGAGCAGTTCTTC

j_call: TRBJ2-1
v_call: TRBV2
d_call: -
clone_size: many
cdr3_aa: CASSEGHGDWDEQFF
cdr3_nt: TGTGCCAGCAGTGAAGGACATGGAGATTGGGATGAGCAGTTCTTC

j_call: TRBJ1-1
v_call: TRBV20-1
d_call: -
clone_size: many
cdr3_aa: CSALSGRGNTEAFF
cdr3_nt: TGCAGTGCCCTAAGTGGGCGAGGGAACACTGAAGCTTTCTTT

j_call: TRBJ2-1
v_call: TRBV20-1
d_call: TRBD2
clone_size: -
cdr3_aa: CSARGVRYNEQFF
cdr3_nt: TGCAGTGCCCGGGGGGTGAGGTACAATGAGCAGTTCTTC

j_call: TRBJ2-1
v_call: TRBV20-1
d_call: TRBD2
clone_size: few
cdr3_aa: CSATWGAGESSYNEQFF
cdr3_nt: TGCAGTGCTACATGGGGTGCGGGAGAGAGCTCCTACAATGAGCAGTTCTTC

j_call: TRBJ2-2
v_call: TRBV3-1
d_call: TRBD1
clone_size: few
cdr3_aa: CASSETGGAAGELFF
cdr3_nt: TGTGCCAGCAGCGAGACAGGGGGTGCCGCCGGGGAGCTGTTTTTT

j_call: TRBJ2-3
v_call: TRBV11-2
d_call: -
clone_size: many
cdr3_aa: CASSQGLGVTQYF
cdr3_nt: TGTGCCAGCAGCCAGGGACTGGGGGTTACGCAGTATTTT

j_call: TRBJ1-5
v_call: TRBV10-3
d_call: -
clone_size: once
cdr3_aa: CAISESRVNSNQPQHF
cdr3_nt: TGTGCCATCAGTGAGTCCAGGGTTAATAGCAATCAGCCCCAGCATTTT

j_call: TRBJ2-7
v_call: TRBV14
d_call: -
clone_size: -
cdr3_aa: CASSHSYYEQYF
cdr3_nt: TGTGCCAGCAGCCACAGCTACTACGAGCAGTACTTC

j_call: TRBJ1-2
v_call: TRBV20-1
d_call: -
clone_size: -
cdr3_aa: CSARDLRGDYGYTF
cdr3_nt: TGCAGTGCTAGAGATCTCAGGGGCGACTATGGCTACACCTTC

j_call: TRBJ1-2
v_call: TRBV24-1
d_call: -
clone_size: few
cdr3_aa: CATSSHTGNNYGYTF
cdr3_nt: TGTGCCACCAGTTCCCACACAGGGAATAACTATGGCTACACCTTC

j_call: TRBJ2-7
v_call: TRBV7-2
d_call: TRBD2
clone_size: -
cdr3_aa: CASSLSVTSGNYEQYF
cdr3_nt: TGTGCCAGCAGCTTAAGTGTGACTAGCGGAAACTACGAGCAGTACTTC

j_call: TRBJ2-1
v_call: TRBV19
d_call: -
clone_size: few
cdr3_aa: CASSIGLFGQPKGASGLNEQFF
cdr3_nt: TGTGCCAGTAGTATTGGCCTTTTCGGACAGCCAAAAGGGGCTAGTGGGTTGAATGAGCAGTTCTTC

j_call: TRBJ1-5
v_call: TRBV2
d_call: -
clone_size: many
cdr3_aa: CASRDFQGGQPQHF
cdr3_nt: TGTGCCAGCAGGGATTTTCAGGGCGGGCAGCCCCAGCATTTT

j_call: TRBJ1-2
v_call: TRBV9
d_call: TRBD1
clone_size: many
cdr3_aa: CASSAGQGAWGYTF
cdr3_nt: TGTGCCAGCAGCGCCGGACAGGGGGCATGGGGCTACACCTTC

j_call: TRBJ2-7
v_call: TRBV4-1
d_call: -
clone_size: few
cdr3_aa: CASSHPTGAWEQYF
cdr3_nt: TGCGCCAGCAGCCATCCGACGGGAGCCTGGGAGCAGTACTTC

j_call: TRBJ1-5
v_call: TRBV29-1
d_call: -
clone_size: -
cdr3_aa: CSVGYEGQPQHF
cdr3_nt: TGCAGCGTTGGTTACGAGGGTCAGCCCCAGCATTTT

j_call: TRBJ2-7
v_call: TRBV7-3
d_call: TRBD1
clone_size: few
cdr3_aa: CASSVSTGGEQYF
cdr3_nt: TGTGCCAGCAGCGTGTCGACAGGGGGTGAGCAGTACTTC

j_call: TRBJ1-2
v_call: TRBV7-6
d_call: -
clone_size: -
cdr3_aa: CASSLGGGDMAYGYTF
cdr3_nt: TGTGCCAGCAGCCTAGGGGGGGGCGACATGGCATATGGCTACACCTTC

j_call: TRBJ2-2
v_call: TRBV20-1
d_call: TRBD2
clone_size: -
cdr3_aa: CSARDLGTSPTPPNTGELFF
cdr3_nt: TGCAGTGCTAGGGACCTCGGGACTAGCCCAACTCCTCCGAACACCGGGGAGCTGTTTTTT

j_call: TRBJ1-2
v_call: TRBV20-1
d_call: TRBD1
clone_size: -
cdr3_aa: CSARQPGTGAGYTF
cdr3_nt: TGCAGTGCAAGACAACCCGGGACAGGGGCAGGCTACACCTTC

j_call: TRBJ2-7
v_call: TRBV13
d_call: -
clone_size: many
cdr3_aa: CASSLKGDYEQYF
cdr3_nt: TGTGCCAGCAGCTTAAAAGGGGACTACGAGCAGTACTTC

j_call: TRBJ2-1
v_call: TRBV24-1
d_call: TRBD2
clone_size: few
cdr3_aa: CATIGTSGTSSYNEQFF
cdr3_nt: TGTGCCACCATCGGGACTAGCGGGACCAGCTCCTACAATGAGCAGTTCTTC

j_call: TRBJ2-1
v_call: TRBV6-1
d_call: -
clone_size: few
cdr3_aa: CASSASGQREQFF
cdr3_nt: TGTGCCAGCAGTGCCTCGGGACAACGAGAGCAGTTCTTC

j_call: TRBJ2-5
v_call: TRBV6-1
d_call: -
clone_size: many
cdr3_aa: CASSHDIGAKETQYF
cdr3_nt: TGTGCCAGCAGTCACGACATTGGGGCTAAAGAGACCCAGTACTTC

j_call: TRBJ2-7
v_call: TRBV9
d_call: -
clone_size: many
cdr3_aa: CASSVGGHRSYEQYF
cdr3_nt: TGTGCCAGCAGCGTAGGAGGACACCGCTCCTACGAGCAGTACTTC

j_call: TRBJ1-2
v_call: TRBV2
d_call: -
clone_size: many
cdr3_aa: CASSGDGGYGYTF
cdr3_nt: TGTGCCAGCAGTGGCGACGGGGGCTATGGCTACACCTTC

j_call: TRBJ1-1
v_call: TRBV4-1
d_call: -
clone_size: -
cdr3_aa: CASSQVERRASTEAFF
cdr3_nt: TGCGCCAGCAGCCAAGTGGAACGGAGGGCGAGCACTGAAGCTTTCTTT

j_call: TRBJ1-1
v_call: TRBV6-5
d_call: TRBD1
clone_size: many
cdr3_aa: CASSYGQGVGTEAFF
cdr3_nt: TGTGCCAGCAGTTACGGACAGGGGGTAGGGACTGAAGCTTTCTTT

j_call: TRBJ2-2
v_call: TRBV15
d_call: -
clone_size: -
cdr3_aa: CATSPPGFTGELFF
cdr3_nt: TGTGCCACCAGCCCACCTGGATTCACCGGGGAGCTGTTTTTT

j_call: TRBJ2-3
v_call: TRBV29-1
d_call: -
clone_size: -
cdr3_aa: CSVEDRQGAFTDTQYF
cdr3_nt: TGCAGCGTTGAAGATAGGCAGGGAGCTTTCACAGATACGCAGTATTTT

j_call: TRBJ2-1
v_call: TRBV7-9
d_call: -
clone_size: many
cdr3_aa: CASSPRSGSNEQFF
cdr3_nt: TGTGCCAGCAGTCCTAGGAGTGGGAGCAATGAGCAGTTCTTC